Below are 27 T cell receptor beta chains sequenced from a single sample in a study of cytomegalovirus exposure and HLA in healthy donors. Primers included in the PCR were 60 Vbeta and 13 Jbeta primers. Here immunoSEQ multiplex PCR was the method, and the copy in TCRdb shows in-frame clones only, minus some. The sample contains about 150,000 clones, approximately 78% of which appear only once. Sequencing input: PBMCs. The source is a woman aged 45-65 years in good health and CMV-seropositive.

The chain combines TRBV9 with TRBJ2-7; 9 positions match TRBD1. In germline, CDR1 is SGDLS, CDR2 YYNGEE. The ends lost 4 bases at V and 3 bases at J; junction bases unmatched: 8. The CDR3 is made up of 15 amino acids. CDR3 nucleotides: TGTGCCAGCAGCCCCGGACAGGGGACCTACTACGAGCAGTACTTC. Protein product: CASSPGQGTYYEQYF.

The chain links TRBV19 to TRBJ2-1; possible D gene TRBD2, 5 bases. Germline assignment: CDR1 LNHDA and CDR2 SQIVND (reference sequence). The CDR3 runs to 17 residues. V was clipped by 3 bases and J by 0 bases, with 15 bases between them. The CDR3 nucleotides are TGTGCCAGTAGTATTGAGGGCGCGCCAAGCTCCTACAATGAGCAGTTCTTC. As protein: CASSIEGAPSSYNEQFF.

This chain uses TRBV15 with TRBJ1-4; D uncertain. Trimming removed 2 bases at V and 7 bases at J, with 11 bases between. Germline values: CDR1 LNHNV, CDR2 YYDKDF (reference sequence). This CDR3 comprises 14 residues. The CDR3 spells CATSRRSSGEKLFF. Here the CDR3 DNA reads TGTGCCACCAGCAGAAGGAGCAGTGGTGAAAAACTGTTTTTT.

The chain is built from TRBV28 and TRBJ1-2; TRBD1 is a possible D gene (6 bases). Per germline, CDR1 MDHEN and CDR2 SYDVKM. The V gene lost 3 bases and the J gene lost 7 bases, with 9 bases spanning the gap. This CDR3 has 12 residues. The CDR3, as DNA: TGTGCCAGCAGTTTCACAGGGAGTGGCTACACCTTC. This gives the protein CASSFTGSGYTF.

As to this clone: The sample carries other DNA sequences with the same CDR3. The chain is built from TRBV29-1 and TRBJ2-7; 8 bases line up with TRBD1. Germline lookup yields CDR1 SQVTM and CDR2 ANQGSEA. The CDR3 has 12 amino acids. After removal of 6 bases from V and 2 bases from J, the junction contained 3 bases not matched to a gene. CDR3 coding DNA: TGCAGCGTCCGGACAGGGACCTACGAGCAGTACTTC. Its translation is CSVRTGTYEQYF.

The sample holds one count of this clone. V gene TRBV19 combines with J gene TRBJ2-1, with TRBD2 matching 12 bases. The germline V gene has CDR1 LNHDA and CDR2 SQIVND (reference sequence). With 5 bases clipped from V and 9 bases from J, the junction kept 5 bases outside the gene matches. The length of the CDR3 is 14 residues. CDR3 bases: TGTGCCAGTAGTCCATGGACTAGCGGGACTGAGCAGTTCTTC. Translated: CASSPWTSGTEQFF.

In nucleotides, the CDR3 is TGTGCCAGCAGCGTAGTTGGAGGGGGGGCCGGCACAGATACGCAGTATTTT. It is translated as CASSVVGGGAGTDTQYF. The rearrangement uses TRBV9 and TRBJ2-3; tentatively, D is TRBD2 (7 bases). Trimming cost V 0 bases and J 1 base, with 15 bases left between them. From germline, CDR1 is SGDLS and CDR2 YYNGEE. The CDR3 length is 17 residues. Combining the CDR3 with reference TRBV9 and TRBJ2-3 gives the whole variable domain DSGVTQTPKHLITATGQRVTLRCSPRSGDLSVYWYQQSLDQGLQFLIQYYNGEERAKGNILERFSAQQFPDLHSELNLSSLELGDSALYFCASSVVGGGAGTDTQYFGPGTRLTVL.

Only one count was recorded for this clone. This chain joins TRBV27 and TRBJ2-2; possible D gene TRBD2, 6 bases. Germline CDR1 reads MNHEY; CDR2 reads SMNVEV (reference sequence). The CDR3 spans 17 residues. V lost 3 bases, J lost 6 bases, and 20 bases lay in between. Written as DNA, the CDR3 is TGTGCCAGCAGTTTGCTCCCGGGAGACGTGGGGGCCGGGGAGCTGTTTTTT. Protein product: CASSLLPGDVGAGELFF.

The chain couples TRBV7-2 to TRBJ1-5; D gene unclear. The germline V gene has CDR1 SGHTA and CDR2 FQGNSA. The length of the CDR3 is 15 residues. The V gene lost 5 bases and the J gene lost 1 base, with 12 bases spanning the gap. The CDR3 here is CASSPRGGSNQPQHF. In DNA form, the CDR3 reads TGTGCCAGCAGCCCGCGGGGAGGAAGCAATCAGCCCCAGCATTTT.

The genes are TRBV11-2 and TRBJ1-2; maybe TRBD1 (6 bases). This CDR3 has 13 amino acids. From germline, CDR1 is SGHAT and CDR2 FQNNGV. Between the trimmed V and J ends, which lost 4 bases and 8 bases, there was a span of 14 bases. The CDR3 loop reads CASSSNRVWGYTF. DNA for the CDR3: TGTGCCAGCAGCTCTAACAGGGTCTGGGGCTACACCTTC.

This rearrangement joins TRBV2 to TRBJ1-5; D not resolved. Between the trimmed V and J ends, which lost 7 bases and 5 bases, there was a span of 9 bases. Germline V gene data show CDR1 as SNHLY and CDR2 as FYNNEI. The CDR3 spans 12 residues. For the CDR3, the DNA is TGTGCCAGCAAGGTGGACTATCAGCCCCAGCATTTT. It encodes CASKVDYQPQHF.

For this clone: Since the CDR3 does not end with the conserved phenylalanine or tryptophan, this likely comes from a read error. No DNA is shown, since the ends of the CDR3 on it are uncertain; the CDR3 is the one TCRdb lists. The chain carries TRBV7-8 and TRBJ1-1. 12 amino acids form the CDR3, both terminal residues included. Germline CDR1 reads SGHVS; CDR2 reads FQNEAQ. The CDR3 protein is CASSLAGGQRYL.

The chain joins TRBV4-2 to TRBJ1-2; D remains ambiguous. Germline-derived CDR1 and CDR2 are LGHNA and YNFKEQ. V was cut by 0 bases and J by 3 bases, with 11 bases left in between. The CDR3 is 15 residues long. The CDR3 bases are TGTGCCAGCAGCCAAGATGCCGCGAGCGACTATGGCTACACCTTC. Protein product: CASSQDAASDYGYTF.

This clone was seen a few times. The chain combines TRBV28 with TRBJ1-5; D might be TRBD1 (6 bases). V lost 3 bases, J lost 1 base, and 13 bases lay in between. CDR1 and CDR2 (germline): MDHEN, SYDVKM. This CDR3 region has 16 residues. In DNA, the CDR3 is TGTGCCAGCAGTTTCGACAGGAGCCTGAGCAATCAGCCCCAGCATTTT. Its translation: CASSFDRSLSNQPQHF.

Remarks on this clone: A read error may produce the germline difference seen at one junction end. The J gene is TRBJ2-6, the V gene TRBV5-6; the D gene is possibly TRBD1 (5 bases). This CDR3 is built from 15 residues. Germline loops: CDR1 SGHDT, CDR2 YYEEEE. The DNA for the CDR3 is TGTGCCAGCCTCACATTGGGCTCTGGGGCCAACGGCCTGACTTTC. Translated, it gives CASLTLGSGANGLTF.

About this clone itself: The sample carries other DNA sequences with the same CDR3. The chain has TRBV5-1 and TRBJ1-5, with 10 bases fitting TRBD1. This CDR3 has 14 residues. From germline, CDR1 is SGHRS and CDR2 YFSETQ. With V trimmed by 4 bases and J by 7 bases, 5 bases remained unmatched. The CDR3 bases are TGCGCCAGCAGCCCGACAGGGGGCTACCAGCCCCAGCATTTT. It codes for CASSPTGGYQPQHF.

The chain carries TRBV10-3 and TRBJ1-2, with D perhaps matching TRBD1 (5 bases). V gave up 7 bases and J gave up 4 bases, with 10 bases separating them. The germline CDR1 and CDR2 sequences are ENHRY and SYGVKD. This CDR3 is built from 12 residues. The CDR3 reads CAIMRGTYGYTF. The CDR3 region has the DNA TGTGCCATCATGCGGGGGACCTATGGCTACACCTTC.

This chain links TRBV28 with TRBJ2-2; 7 nucleotides align to TRBD2. V shed 3 bases, J shed 4 bases, and the junction held 8 bases outside the gene matches. CDR3 length: 16 residues. Germline CDR1 and CDR2: MDHEN and SYDVKM. The CDR3 DNA is TGTGCCAGCAGTTTCCGCGGGAGAGGCTTCACCGGGGAGCTGTTTTTT. As protein: CASSFRGRGFTGELFF.

This chain connects TRBV6-1 to TRBJ1-6; TRBD1 agrees at 8 bases. CDR1 and CDR2 (germline): MNHNS, SASEGT. The trim removed 5 bases at V and 5 bases at J, leaving 2 bases unmatched. The CDR3 spans 14 residues. The CDR3 sequence: CASSPGQDNSPLHF. The CDR3 nucleotides are TGTGCCAGCAGTCCGGGACAGGATAATTCACCCCTCCACTTT.

This chain joins TRBV27 and TRBJ2-7, with 8 bases fitting TRBD1. This CDR3 is built from 15 residues. V lost 7 bases, J lost 1 base, and 9 bases stayed unmatched. Germline CDR1 is MNHEY and CDR2 is SMNVEV (reference sequence). The CDR3 DNA sequence: TGTGCCAGCACAGAAGCAGGGGGCAGATCCTACGAGCAGTACTTC. This gives the protein CASTEAGGRSYEQYF.

As regards this clone: The sample carries other DNA sequences with the same CDR3. The chain combines TRBV10-3 with TRBJ1-3; 7 nucleotides align to TRBD1. Trimming took 1 base from V and 6 from J; bases not matched to a gene: 18. The CDR3 runs 19 residues. CDR1 is ENHRY and CDR2 is SYGVKD in the germline V gene. CDR3 in amino acids: CAISELGQLLNWIENTIYF. The CDR3 DNA reads TGTGCCATCAGTGAGTTGGGACAGCTCTTGAATTGGATCGAAAACACCATATATTTT.

V gene TRBV6-6 combines with J gene TRBJ2-1, with TRBD1 as a possible D gene (5 bases). CDR3 length: 14 residues. The V end lost 4 bases, the J end lost 6 bases, and 13 bases lay between the germline ends. The germline CDR1 and CDR2 sequences are MNHNY and SVGAGI (reference sequence). The chain's CDR3 is CASSFRVIGNEQFF. The CDR3 region has the DNA TGTGCCAGCAGTTTCAGGGTTATAGGCAATGAGCAGTTCTTC.

This chain uses TRBV5-1 with TRBJ2-5; possibly TRBD1 for D (5 bases). Trimming shortened V by 1 base and J by 5 bases, and 12 bases separated the two germline ends. This CDR3 region has 14 residues. CDR1 is SGHRS and CDR2 is YFSETQ in the germline V gene. The CDR3 DNA reads as TGCGCCAGCAGCTTGTACGCAGGGTGGGAGACCCAGTACTTC. Translating it yields CASSLYAGWETQYF.

V and J are TRBV21-1 and TRBJ1-4; no DNA check was done on the table's D call, TRBD1. TRBV21-1 is a pseudogene. The CDR3 consists of 19 residues. The CDR3 region has the DNA TGTGCCAGCAGCAAAGACAGGGGTATATGGGCATCTCTCTGCGAAAAACTGTTTTTT. This gives the protein CASSKDRGIWASLCEKLFF.

The gene calls are TRBV19 and TRBJ2-5; possibly TRBD2 for D (6 bases). The V gene lost 2 bases and the J gene lost 5 bases, with 21 bases spanning the gap. Germline CDR1 and CDR2: LNHDA and SQIVND (reference sequence). This CDR3 contains 17 residues. The CDR3: CASSITLIGAGGETQYF. CDR3 DNA: TGTGCCAGTAGTATAACGCTAATTGGAGCGGGCGGTGAGACCCAGTACTTC.

V is TRBV27 and J is TRBJ2-1; TRBD2 aligns across 12 bases. V lost 8 bases to trimming and J lost 8 bases; unmatched junction nucleotides: 7. The germline CDR1 and CDR2 sequences are MNHEY and SMNVEV (reference sequence). This CDR3 comprises 14 residues. The CDR3 spells CASGPSGRVDEQFF. The DNA for the CDR3 is TGTGCCAGCGGACCTAGCGGGAGGGTCGATGAGCAGTTCTTC.

The V gene is TRBV4-1, the J gene TRBJ1-1; 8 positions match TRBD1. Trimming cost V 2 bases and J 1 base; bases outside gene matches: 6. The CDR3 consists of 16 residues. In germline, CDR1 is MGHRA, CDR2 YSYEKL. Here the CDR3 reads CASSQSVGQGNTEAFF. The CDR3 DNA reads as TGCGCCAGCAGCCAATCGGTCGGACAGGGGAACACTGAAGCTTTCTTT.